This passage covers 20 T cell receptor beta chains from one sample sequenced in a study of T cell responses to AZD1222 COVID-19 vaccine. TCRdb's table, derived via immunoSEQ multiplex PCR, lists solely in-frame clones and lacks some. The sample has about 130,000 clones; nearly 95% are singletons. Specimen: peripheral blood, collected on day 0 of AZD1222 vaccination. Every receptor here comes from an adult in good health.

The chain carries TRBV4-1 and TRBJ1-1; 9 nucleotides line up with TRBD1. Trimming took 1 base from V and 0 from J; bases not matched to a gene: 9. The CDR3 runs 18 residues. In germline, CDR1 is MGHRA, CDR2 YSYEKL. DNA for the CDR3: TGCGCCAGCAGCCAAGCCCGGGACAGGGAATACGTGAACACTGAAGCTTTCTTT. Amino acid sequence: CASSQARDREYVNTEAFF.

The table lists this clone with a few counts. The gene calls are TRBV19 and TRBJ1-5; TRBD1 might be the D (6 bases). Deletions cut 5 bases from V and 7 bases from J, with 21 bases between. The CDR3 totals 16 residues. Per the germline V gene, CDR1 is LNHDA and CDR2 is SQIVND (reference sequence). The CDR3 region is CASSDSFRGRRQPQHF. The CDR3 region has the DNA TGTGCCAGTAGTGATTCCTTCAGGGGCAGGCGGCAGCCCCAGCATTTT.

V gene TRBV7-9 combines with J gene TRBJ2-2, with TRBD1 matching 9 bases. Germline values: CDR1 SEHNR, CDR2 FQNEAQ (reference sequence). The CDR3 sequence is 19 residues long. V shed 5 bases and J 4 bases; nucleotides not matched to a gene: 17. The DNA of the CDR3 is TGTGCCAGCAGCCCCAAGCGGGGACAGGGTCGTTTAAGCACCGGGGAGCTGTTTTTT. It yields the protein CASSPKRGQGRLSTGELFF. The whole variable domain, remainder taken from reference TRBV7-9 and TRBJ2-2, is DTGVSQNPRHKITKRGQNVTFRCDPISEHNRLYWYRQTLGQGPEFLTYFQNEAQLEKSRLLSDRFSAERPKGSFSTLEIQRTEQGDSAMYLCASSPKRGQGRLSTGELFFGEGSRLTVL.

This sequence joins TRBV5-1 and TRBJ2-1, with TRBD2 matching 10 bases. The CDR3 has 15 amino acids. Germline trimming cut 3 bases from V and 4 bases from J; bases unmatched to any gene: 4. Germline V gene sequence: CDR1 SGHRS, CDR2 YFSETQ. This CDR3 is CASSSASGGYNEQFF. In DNA, the CDR3 is TGCGCCAGCAGCTCGGCTAGCGGGGGTTACAATGAGCAGTTCTTC.

This chain connects TRBV7-2 to TRBJ2-3; 13 nucleotides match TRBD2. The germline CDR1 and CDR2 sequences are SGHTA and FQGNSA. The CDR3 consists of 16 residues. Trimming took 5 bases from V and 4 from J; bases not matched to a gene: 6. The CDR3 sequence: CASSPGLAGYSDTQYF. CDR3 DNA sequence: TGTGCCAGCAGCCCGGGACTAGCGGGGTATTCAGATACGCAGTATTTT.

V usage is TRBV15 and J usage is TRBJ2-7; D unclear. V lost 0 bases and J lost 0, with 9 bases in between. This CDR3 comprises 15 residues. The germline gives CDR1 LNHNV, CDR2 YYDKDF (reference sequence). The CDR3 loop is CATSRDRVSSYEQYF. CDR3 DNA sequence: TGTGCCACCAGCAGAGATCGGGTTAGCTCCTACGAGCAGTACTTC.

This rearrangement joins TRBV5-8 to TRBJ2-6; weak D call: TRBD1 (6 bases). Trimming shortened V by 6 bases and J by 3 bases, and 16 bases separated the two germline ends. The CDR3 length is 16 residues. Germline CDR1 and CDR2: SGHTS and YDEGEE. The CDR3 coding sequence is TGTGCCAGCATCTACAATTGGGGGCATGGGGCCAACGTCCTGACTTTC. This sequence encodes CASIYNWGHGANVLTF.

This clone was seen just once. The chain carries TRBV5-6 and TRBJ1-2, with TRBD1 identical over 8 bases. Looked up from germline, CDR1 is SGHDT and CDR2 is YYEEEE. The junction had 5 bases not matched to a gene; V was cut back by 4 bases and J by 3 bases. This CDR3 has 14 amino acids. The CDR3 DNA reads as TGTGCCAGCAGCCCGCGGGACAGGCACTATGGCTACACCTTC. Amino acids: CASSPRDRHYGYTF.

This chain joins TRBV2 and TRBJ2-1; TRBD1 aligns across 8 bases. Germline assignment: CDR1 SNHLY and CDR2 FYNNEI. V was pared by 6 bases and J by 3 bases, with 7 bases of the junction left unmatched. The CDR3 has 15 amino acids. The CDR3 coding sequence is TGTGCCAGCAGAACTAGGACAGGGATCTACAATGAGCAGTTCTTC. Amino acid sequence: CASRTRTGIYNEQFF.

The chain couples TRBV5-5 to TRBJ1-2; unclear D gene. The germline V and J ends were trimmed by 0 bases and 4 bases, with 13 bases remaining between them. CDR3 length equals 15 residues. The germline V gene has CDR1 SGHKS and CDR2 YYEKEE (reference sequence). This CDR3 reads CASSLVATGTYGYTF. Here the CDR3 DNA reads TGTGCCAGCAGCTTGGTCGCCACTGGTACCTATGGCTACACCTTC.

The chain links TRBV6-5 to TRBJ1-2; D may be TRBD1 (5 bases). Germline loops: CDR1 MNHEY, CDR2 SVGAGI. V was shortened by 10 bases and J by 5 bases, with 17 bases between the two germline ends. This CDR3 is built from 13 residues. The CDR3 spells CATLTSPGYGYTF. Written as DNA, the CDR3 is TGTGCCACCCTGACATCTCCAGGGTATGGCTACACCTTC.

V gene TRBV6-5 combines with J gene TRBJ1-1, with TRBD1 matching over 9 bases. CDR3 length: 15 amino acids. V was clipped by 5 bases and J by 4 bases; unmatched bases: 8. The germline V gene has CDR1 MNHEY and CDR2 SVGAGI. The CDR3 region has the DNA TGTGCCAGCAGTCCCGGGACAGGGCTGTCCACTGAAGCTTTCTTT. This sequence encodes CASSPGTGLSTEAFF.

In regard to this clone: Its ends do not fully match the called genes, so a read error is possible. The V call is TRBV7-7, the J call TRBJ2-7, with 9 bases that match TRBD1. The germline gives CDR1 SSHAT, CDR2 FNYEAQ (reference sequence). This CDR3 spans 15 amino acids. The CDR3 DNA reads TGTGCTAGCAGCCCGCTGGGACAGGGTCCGTACGAGCAGTACTTC. Its translation: CASSPLGQGPYEQYF.

V usage is TRBV25-1 and J usage is TRBJ1-1, with D possibly being TRBD1 (5 bases). The CDR3 covers 15 residues. Trimming removed 3 bases at V and 1 base at J, with 12 bases between. The germline CDR1 and CDR2 sequences are MGHDK and SYGVNS. This chain's CDR3 is CASSDQRDENTEAFF. In nucleotides, the CDR3 is TGTGCCAGCAGTGATCAGAGGGACGAGAACACTGAAGCTTTCTTT. Using reference TRBV25-1 and TRBJ1-1 for the parts outside the CDR3, the full variable domain is EADIYQTPRYLVIGTGKKITLECSQTMGHDKMYWYQQDPGMELHLIHYSYGVNSTEKGDLSSESTVSRIRTEHFPLTLESARPSHTSQYLCASSDQRDENTEAFFGQGTRLTVV.

The chain uses TRBV15 and TRBJ1-1; D gene ambiguous. Germline V gene sequence: CDR1 LNHNV, CDR2 YYDKDF (reference sequence). Trimming pared 0 bases from V and 5 bases from J, leaving 10 bases between. The CDR3 extends over 14 amino acids. CDR3 sequence reads: CATSRDMGRTEAFF. The CDR3, as DNA: TGTGCCACCAGCAGAGATATGGGTCGGACTGAAGCTTTCTTT.

The chain carries TRBV7-9 and TRBJ1-1, with D perhaps TRBD1 (5 bases). The V gene lost 5 bases and the J gene lost 5 bases, with 12 bases spanning the gap. CDR1 is SEHNR, CDR2 FQNEAQ, per germline (reference sequence). CDR3 size: 13 residues. This CDR3 reads CASSHSGGTEAFF. For the CDR3, the DNA is TGTGCCAGCAGCCACTCGGGGGGGACTGAAGCTTTCTTT.

Concerning this clone itself: The same CDR3 also results from other DNA sequences found in this sample. This rearrangement joins TRBV19 to TRBJ1-2, with unresolved D. Between the trimmed V and J ends, which lost 3 bases and 4 bases, there was a span of 6 bases. The germline V gene has CDR1 LNHDA and CDR2 SQIVND (reference sequence). The CDR3 consists of 12 residues. This CDR3 is CASSIAGYGYTF. The DNA for the CDR3 is TGTGCCAGTAGTATTGCTGGCTATGGCTACACCTTC. Filled out from reference TRBV19 and TRBJ1-2, the complete variable domain reads DGGITQSPKYLFRKEGQNVTLSCEQNLNHDAMYWYRQDPGQGLRLIYYSQIVNDFQKGDIAEGYSVSREKKESFPLTVTSAQKNPTAFYLCASSIAGYGYTFGSGTRLTVV.

The gene calls are TRBV7-2 and TRBJ1-2; weak D call: TRBD1 (6 bases). Germline V lookup: CDR1 SGHTA, CDR2 FQGNSA. This CDR3 spans 14 amino acids. Between the trimmed V and J ends, which lost 3 bases and 4 bases, there was a span of 12 bases. CDR3 residues: CASSFTDSGYGYTF. As DNA, the CDR3 is TGTGCCAGCAGCTTCACGGACAGCGGCTATGGCTACACCTTC.

V gene TRBV4-2 combines with J gene TRBJ2-1; 10 bases align to TRBD1. This CDR3 is 17 amino acids long. Germline V lookup: CDR1 LGHNA, CDR2 YNFKEQ. Trimming took 3 bases from V and 8 from J; bases not matched to a gene: 13. The DNA for the CDR3 is TGTGCCAGCAGCCAGCCTCTCGGGACAGGGGACGTAGATGAGCAGTTCTTC. Its protein is CASSQPLGTGDVDEQFF.

The rearrangement uses TRBV2 and TRBJ1-5, with a possible D match to TRBD1 (5 bases). V dropped 4 bases and J dropped 0 bases, with 10 bases sitting between them. The germline gives CDR1 SNHLY, CDR2 FYNNEI. The CDR3 covers 15 residues. The CDR3 spells CASSVGRGSNQPQHF. Here the CDR3 DNA reads TGTGCCAGCAGTGTGGGAAGGGGTAGCAATCAGCCCCAGCATTTT.